Each of the 17 T cell receptor beta chains below was sequenced from the same sample in a study of CXCR3-negative and CXCR3-positive naive CD8 T cells. TRB cDNA libraries were made by UMI-labeled 5' RACE. Following a re-call of the 5' RACE reads, TCRdb has one entry per CDR3 protein and lacks DNA. The sample data list around 26,000 distinct CDR3 sequences. Sequencing input: naive CXCR3- CD8+ T cells from blood. The subset denotes: CD45RO-CCR7+CD27+CD95- naive CD8+ T cells lacking CXCR3 (TNR3-). All receptors derive from a human donor in good health. Some clones in this sample may be carry-over from other donors' samples.

The rearrangement links TRBV29-1 to TRBJ2-1; TCRdb proposes TRBD2, but this gene call is untestable without DNA. Germline V lookup: CDR1 SQVTM, CDR2 ANQGSEA. The CDR3 is made up of 16 amino acids. CDR3 amino acids: CSVEEGGTRSYNEQFF.

The chain has TRBV20-1 and TRBJ1-2. CDR1 DFQATT and CDR2 SNEGSKA come from the germline V gene (reference sequence). This CDR3 spans 12 amino acids. CDR3 region: CSVKQILYGYTF.

The chain carries TRBV6-4 and TRBJ2-3; TCRdb selects TRBD1, and the lack of DNA leaves this call unchecked. CDR3 size: 15 residues. The V gene's germline CDR1 is MRHNA and CDR2 SNTAGT. The CDR3 loop is CASSDDRGFPDTQYF.

The chain has TRBV6-6 and TRBJ2-1; the TCRdb D gene call, TRBD1, has no DNA to confirm it. Germline CDR1 is MNHNY and CDR2 is SVGAGI (reference sequence). The CDR3 contains 15 residues. The CDR3 sequence: CASSTGTAAYNEQFF.

The chain combines TRBV29-1 with TRBJ2-2. CDR1 SQVTM and CDR2 ANQGSEA come from the germline V gene. CDR3 size: 13 residues. CDR3 amino acids: CSVVDPNTGELFF.

This chain links TRBV7-8 with TRBJ2-3. This CDR3 has 14 amino acids. Germline V gene lookup returns CDR1 SGHVS and CDR2 FQNEAQ. CDR3 residues: CASSLQGSTDTQYF.

The CDR3 protein is CASSQRSRSYSTDTQYF. The chain employs TRBV9 and TRBJ2-3; TCRdb gives TRBD2 as the D gene, but with no DNA this cannot be confirmed. CDR3 length: 17 residues. The germline V gene has CDR1 SGDLS and CDR2 YYNGEE. Full variable domain (rest looked up from reference TRBV9 and TRBJ2-3): DSGVTQTPKHLITATGQRVTLRCSPRSGDLSVYWYQQSLDQGLQFLIQYYNGEERAKGNILERFSAQQFPDLHSELNLSSLELGDSALYFCASSQRSRSYSTDTQYFGPGTRLTVL.

The chain employs TRBV29-1 and TRBJ1-2. The germline gives CDR1 SQVTM, CDR2 ANQGSEA. CDR3 length: 13 amino acids. CDR3 in amino acids: CSALFGRDYGYTF.

This chain joins TRBV7-2 and TRBJ2-1; the D gene TCRdb calls, TRBD1, cannot be checked with no DNA. Germline CDR1 and CDR2: SGHTA and FQGNSA. The CDR3 is 14 amino acids. CDR3 sequence reads: CASSFSGGAGEQFF.

The V and J genes are TRBV29-1 and TRBJ2-7. The CDR3 totals 13 residues. From germline, CDR1 is SQVTM and CDR2 ANQGSEA. The CDR3 loop is CSVEPWGSYEQYF.

The chain uses TRBV12-3 or TRBV12-4 and TRBJ1-1. CDR3 length: 11 amino acids. CDR3 loop: CASSPHGEAFF.

J is TRBJ2-2 and V is TRBV12-3 or TRBV12-4. The CDR3 is 11 amino acids. CDR3 in amino acids: CATTGAGELFF.

By frequency, this clonotype registers medium-sized. The V and J genes are TRBV9 and TRBJ2-2; TCRdb's D call of TRBD1 is untestable without DNA. Germline assignment: CDR1 SGDLS and CDR2 YYNGEE. This CDR3 is 14 amino acids long. Here the CDR3 reads CASSAGQNTGELFF.

This sequence joins TRBV11-2 and TRBJ2-2; absent DNA, TCRdb's TRBD2 call cannot be checked. CDR1 and CDR2 from the germline V gene are SGHAT and FQNNGV. The CDR3 length is 18 residues. The chain's CDR3 is CASSLERRYREGFRELFF.

The chain uses TRBV20-1 and TRBJ1-1. This CDR3 comprises 12 residues. Per germline, CDR1 DFQATT and CDR2 SNEGSKA (reference sequence). The CDR3 reads CSARDKVTEAFF.

This clonotype is called medium-sized based on its frequency. CDR3: CSARLPDRVTEAFF. V and J are TRBV20-1 and TRBJ1-1; TCRdb names TRBD1, which stays unverified in the absence of DNA. The CDR3 is 14 residues long. Germline lookup yields CDR1 DFQATT and CDR2 SNEGSKA (reference sequence).

The CDR3 loop is CSVRTDTYYEQYF. The chain employs TRBV29-1 and TRBJ2-7; TCRdb's D call, TRBD1, is unchecked because there is no DNA. The CDR3 has 13 residues. Germline CDR1 reads SQVTM; CDR2 reads ANQGSEA.